This T cell receptor (beta chain) was identified during a study of cytomegalovirus exposure and HLA in healthy donors. Donors had nominal health at sampling but likely had unrecorded immune exposures. Primers: 60 Vbeta forward and 13 Jbeta reverse. TCRdb keeps only in-frame clones here, not all; method: immunoSEQ multiplex PCR. The profile covers about 130,000 clones, with 60% to 80% appearing a single time and approximately 0.86% taken by the ten largest. The study's findings and limits: V- and J-gene trimming of TCR beta was linked (in a later analysis) to a missense DCLRE1C variant.

This clone was observed a single time. Antigen specificity is unknown. The CDR3 runs 16 residues. Between the trimmed V and J ends, which lost 8 bases and 6 bases, there was a span of 23 bases. Per germline, CDR1 SNHLY and CDR2 FYNNEI. The chain joins TRBV2 to TRBJ1-3; D is possibly TRBD1 (5 bases). The sample comprised PBMCs. This TCR came from a woman aged 60 to 75 in good health and CMV-seronegative. The CDR3 sequence is CASVADSLDYENTIYF. CDR3 DNA sequence: TGTGCCAGCGTAGCCGACAGCCTGGACTATGAAAACACCATATATTTT.